What follows is one T cell receptor beta chain and its context. Method: immunoSEQ multiplex PCR; TCRdb's copy keeps in-frame clones and lacks some. The sample includes approximately 12,000 clones, around 87% of them seen just once. The data belong to a study of T cell changes during pregnancy in multiple sclerosis. CDR3 size: 15 residues. Germline V lookup: CDR1 ENHRY, CDR2 SYGVKD. The ends were cut back, 4 bases at V and 0 bases at J, with 12 bases in the middle. The chain has TRBV10-3 and TRBJ1-2; D unresolved. Here the sequenced sample was CD8+ T cells from peripheral blood mononuclear cells, taken in the second trimester of pregnancy. The sequence was obtained from a female donor in good health, enrolled as a control in a pregnancy study. The CDR3 loop is CAISADGAPNYGYTF. The CDR3 DNA is TGTGCCATCAGTGCCGACGGAGCCCCTAACTATGGCTACACCTTC.